This TCR beta chain was sequenced for a study of spatial heterogeneity in lung cancer. Study details: The average appearance count of each unique TCR and UMI combination in raw reads was more than ten. The study, taken as a whole, reports: Higher tumor mutation counts went along with higher counts of expanded intratumoral alpha and beta TCRs.

V was pared by 10 bases and J by 3 bases, with 5 bases between. The germline V gene encodes CDR1 KGHDR and CDR2 SFDVKD. The CDR3 has 11 amino acids. Single TCR cDNA molecules each had their own unique molecular identifier. TCRdb fed the 5' RACE reads into MiXCR, producing one record per CDR3 protein. Found here are about 25,000 distinct CDR3 sequences, roughly 9% of them singletons; the top ten hold approximately 7.5%. As for time point: sample taken at primary tumor resection. The donors comprised 60 to 80 untreated early-stage non-small cell lung cancer patients. Whole RNA was taken from tumor, nontumor lung or frozen PBMC; it was then sequenced unsorted. This clonotype is classed as medium-sized. Its antigen is not known.

The J gene is TRBJ2-2, the V gene TRBV24-1; maybe TRBD1 (5 bases). Specimen: lung tumor tissue, collected at surgery. The clonotype comes from a male donor with early-stage non-small cell lung cancer. The CDR3 sequence is CATGDTGELFF. The CDR3 DNA reads TGTGCCACAGGGGACACCGGGGAGCTGTTTTTT.